Each of the 22 T cell receptor beta chains below was sequenced from the same sample in a study of blood T cell repertoires in COVID-19. Clones were read by immunoSEQ multiplex PCR, and TCRdb kept only the in-frame ones, dropping some. This table has more than 85,000 clones, just over 90% appearing once. The sequenced sample consisted of peripheral blood. Every receptor here comes from a man aged 60-69 years with acute or convalescent COVID-19.

The table lists this clone with a few counts. This chain links TRBV15 with TRBJ1-1; unclear D gene. CDR3 length equals 18 residues. V shed 1 base and J shed 1 base, with 19 bases lying between them. Looked up from germline, CDR1 is LNHNV and CDR2 is YYDKDF (reference sequence). The chain's CDR3 is CATSRVPGRGIRNTEAFF. The DNA of the CDR3 is TGTGCCACCAGCAGAGTTCCAGGACGGGGAATCAGGAACACTGAAGCTTTCTTT.

The CDR3: CASSPGGTTFNYGYTF. As DNA, the CDR3 is TGTGCCAGCAGCCCGGGGGGCACCACTTTTAACTATGGCTACACCTTC. The rearrangement links TRBV9 to TRBJ1-2; tentative D call: TRBD1 (6 bases). Deletions cut 4 bases from V and 1 base from J, with 17 bases between. The CDR3 sequence is 16 residues long. The germline gives CDR1 SGDLS, CDR2 YYNGEE.

The chain employs TRBV5-1 and TRBJ2-5, with 14 bases lining up with TRBD2. CDR3 length: 18 residues. Unmatched junction bases numbered 6, after V lost 0 bases and J lost 2 bases. Germline V lookup: CDR1 SGHRS, CDR2 YFSETQ. In nucleotides, the CDR3 is TGCGCCAGCAGCTTGGGACTAGCGGGAGGGCCGCGGCAAGAGACCCAGTACTTC. Translating it yields CASSLGLAGGPRQETQYF.

This rearrangement joins TRBV7-3 to TRBJ2-5; D possibly corresponds to TRBD2 (7 bases). Germline CDR1 SGHTA, CDR2 FQGTGA. The V end was cut by 3 bases, the J end by 1 base, with 12 bases between. This CDR3 region has 15 residues. The chain's CDR3 is CASSLGAGVQETQYF. The CDR3, as DNA: TGTGCCAGCAGCTTGGGGGCGGGAGTCCAAGAGACCCAGTACTTC.

The J gene is TRBJ2-1, the V gene TRBV7-7; D may be TRBD2 (6 bases). Germline assignment: CDR1 SSHAT and CDR2 FNYEAQ (reference sequence). V was trimmed by 5 bases and J by 6 bases, leaving 17 bases between them. The CDR3 runs to 15 residues. This CDR3 is CASSPLSGSGNEQFF. The CDR3, as DNA: TGTGCCAGCAGCCCATTAAGCGGGTCCGGCAATGAGCAGTTCTTC.

CDR3 bases: TGTGCCAGCAGTTCACCGGGGGGTTTTAGCAATCAGCCCCAGCATTTT. Amino acids: CASSSPGGFSNQPQHF. V usage is TRBV28 and J usage is TRBJ1-5; D might be TRBD1 (5 bases). The CDR3 is 16 amino acids. The V end lost 4 bases, the J end lost 0 bases, and 13 bases lay between the germline ends. The germline V gene has CDR1 MDHEN and CDR2 SYDVKM.

V and J are TRBV30 and TRBJ1-4; 7 nucleotides align to TRBD1. This CDR3 is built from 15 residues. The ends lost 3 bases at V and 7 bases at J; junction bases unmatched: 11. Germline V gene sequence: CDR1 GTSNPN, CDR2 SVGIG (reference sequence). DNA for the CDR3: TGTGCCTGGAGATTTGGAAACAGGGGACCTGAAAAACTGTTTTTT. Protein sequence: CAWRFGNRGPEKLFF.

The V call is TRBV4-1, the J call TRBJ2-7; 10 bases are a match to TRBD2. Germline-derived CDR1 and CDR2 are MGHRA and YSYEKL. The CDR3 has 17 amino acids. After removal of 1 base from V and 4 bases from J, the junction contained 10 bases not matched to a gene. This CDR3 is CASSQGFKREGLYEQYF. CDR3 in DNA: TGCGCCAGCAGCCAAGGTTTCAAGCGGGAGGGCCTGTACGAGCAGTACTTC.

V usage is TRBV10-3 and J usage is TRBJ1-2; TRBD1 aligns across 8 bases. The germline V gene encodes CDR1 ENHRY and CDR2 SYGVKD. The CDR3 runs to 16 residues. Unmatched junction bases numbered 13, after V lost 10 bases and J lost 0 bases. The CDR3 sequence is CATSFGQGGSNYGYTF. CDR3 sequence (DNA): TGTGCCACCTCGTTCGGACAGGGAGGCTCTAACTATGGCTACACCTTC.

The V and J genes are TRBV5-6 and TRBJ2-3, with D maybe TRBD2 (5 bases). CDR3 size: 15 residues. Germline CDR1 reads SGHDT; CDR2 reads YYEEEE. The V end was cut by 0 bases, the J end by 6 bases, with 14 bases between. The CDR3 nucleotides are TGTGCCAGCAGCTTGGACGGGATCGTCGGGGATACGCAGTATTTT. Residues: CASSLDGIVGDTQYF.

The J gene is TRBJ2-3, the V gene TRBV30; a possible D gene is TRBD1 (6 bases). Germline lookup yields CDR1 GTSNPN and CDR2 SVGIG (reference sequence). The CDR3 covers 15 residues. V was pared by 3 bases and J by 1 base, with 14 bases between. The CDR3, as DNA: TGTGCCTGGAGGCCACAGGGATTGGGCACAGATACGCAGTATTTT. This sequence encodes CAWRPQGLGTDTQYF.

This rearrangement joins TRBV20-1 to TRBJ2-4; tentatively, D is TRBD2 (6 bases). Germline V gene data show CDR1 as DFQATT and CDR2 as SNEGSKA (reference sequence). The CDR3 length is 11 residues. Deletions cut 6 bases from V and 6 bases from J, with 9 bases between. CDR3 DNA: TGCAGTGCCGAGGAGGGAAACATTCAGTACTTC. The encoded protein is CSAEEGNIQYF.

This chain uses TRBV7-9 with TRBJ1-4; D is unclear. The V end was cut by 4 bases, the J end by 3 bases, with 9 bases between. Germline V gene lookup returns CDR1 SEHNR and CDR2 FQNEAQ (reference sequence). The CDR3 loop spans 14 amino acids. The DNA of the CDR3 is TGTGCCAGCAGCTCTGGAGGGTCTAATGAAAAACTGTTTTTT. This gives the protein CASSSGGSNEKLFF.

The rearrangement links TRBV24-1 to TRBJ2-6; D is undetermined. Germline loops: CDR1 KGHDR, CDR2 SFDVKD. This CDR3 is built from 16 residues. V was cut by 0 bases and J by 0 bases, with 5 bases left in between. The CDR3 region has the DNA TGTGCCACCAGTGATTTGCCTTTCTCTGGGGCCAACGTCCTGACTTTC. Amino acids: CATSDLPFSGANVLTF.

V is TRBV28 and J is TRBJ1-3, with D maybe TRBD1 (6 bases). CDR3 size: 17 residues. Germline CDR1 and CDR2: MDHEN and SYDVKM. With 5 bases removed from V and 1 base from J, the gap between germline ends came to 18 bases. Here the CDR3 reads CASSETGTINSGNTIYF. The CDR3 region has the DNA TGTGCCAGCAGTGAGACCGGGACAATAAATTCTGGAAACACCATATATTTT.

This chain joins TRBV6-1 and TRBJ2-7; D is perhaps TRBD1 (6 bases). The CDR3 is 15 residues long. Germline V lookup: CDR1 MNHNS, CDR2 SASEGT. V lost 2 bases, J lost 3 bases, and 14 bases lay in between. DNA of the CDR3: TGTGCCAGCAGTGAATTACTGACAGGCTACTACGAGCAGTACTTC. Translation: CASSELLTGYYEQYF.

This clone was seen just once. This chain joins TRBV7-3 and TRBJ2-1; 10 bases match TRBD1. V was clipped by 2 bases and J by 2 bases; unmatched bases: 12. CDR1 is SGHTA and CDR2 is FQGTGA in the germline V gene. The CDR3 spans 19 residues. This chain's CDR3 is CASSLGVFGGQGTYNEQFF. For the CDR3, the DNA is TGTGCCAGCAGCTTAGGGGTGTTTGGGGGACAGGGGACCTACAATGAGCAGTTCTTC.

This chain joins TRBV19 and TRBJ1-6; 9 bases are shared with TRBD1. Germline CDR1 is LNHDA and CDR2 is SQIVND (reference sequence). The CDR3 length is 15 residues. J gave up 10 bases and V 5 bases, and 9 bases lay outside the gene matches. CDR3 amino acids: CASSYPGQGLSPLHF. The CDR3 DNA follows: TGTGCCAGTAGTTACCCGGGACAGGGTTTGTCACCCCTCCACTTT.

This clone was seen a handful of times. The chain couples TRBV6-5 to TRBJ2-7, with 7 bases identical to TRBD1. The CDR3 consists of 15 residues. Germline V gene sequence: CDR1 MNHEY, CDR2 SVGAGI. Germline trimming cut 5 bases from V and 7 bases from J; bases unmatched to any gene: 14. The chain's CDR3 is CASSPLRQGSGEQYF. The CDR3 coding sequence is TGTGCCAGCAGTCCCCTGAGACAGGGTTCGGGAGAGCAGTACTTC.

The count of this clone is one. The V and J genes are TRBV7-9 and TRBJ1-6, with 8 bases aligning to TRBD1. Trimming cost V 5 bases and J 10 bases; bases outside gene matches: 7. Per germline, CDR1 SEHNR and CDR2 FQNEAQ (reference sequence). The CDR3 consists of 14 residues. The CDR3 sequence is CASSRGQGGSPLHF. CDR3 in DNA: TGTGCCAGCAGCCGTGGACAGGGAGGCTCACCCCTCCACTTT.

In this sample, this clone turned up a few times. The rearrangement joins TRBV18 to TRBJ2-3; possibly TRBD1 for D (6 bases). The CDR3 sequence is 15 residues long. Trimming cost V 2 bases and J 3 bases, with 12 bases left between them. Germline CDR1 KGHSH, CDR2 LQKENI. In nucleotides, the CDR3 is TGTGCCAGCTCACCAACTGGGGGCGAAACAGATACGCAGTATTTT. This gives the protein CASSPTGGETDTQYF. The full variable domain, in which reference TRBV18 and TRBJ2-3 provide the parts outside the CDR3, is NAGVMQNPRHLVRRRGQEARLRCSPMKGHSHVYWYRQLPEEGLKFMVYLQKENIIDESGMPKERFSAEFPKEGPSILRIQQVVRGDSAAYFCASSPTGGETDTQYFGPGTRLTVL.

This chain connects TRBV30 to TRBJ1-5; D is perhaps TRBD1 (6 bases). CDR3 length: 16 residues. V was shortened by 2 bases and J by 2 bases, with 16 bases between the two germline ends. Per germline, CDR1 GTSNPN and CDR2 SVGIG (reference sequence). The CDR3 region is CAWSTYRAGGNQPQHF. CDR3 sequence (DNA): TGTGCCTGGAGTACCTACAGGGCAGGTGGCAATCAGCCCCAGCATTTT.